Below, 24 T cell receptor beta chains from the same sample are listed, as sequenced in a study of spatial heterogeneity in lung cancer. The antigens of these receptors remain unknown. TCRdb itself ran the 5' RACE reads through MiXCR, one entry per CDR3 protein. Of roughly 10,000 distinct CDR3 sequences listed, 10% to 15% are singletons. Regarding time point: sample taken at primary tumor resection. General study points: Intratumoral expanded alpha and beta TCR counts were found to track tumor mutation counts.

The sample consisted of lung tumor tissue, taken at surgery. These receptors all come from a female donor with early-stage non-small cell lung cancer.

CDR3: CSARSGLGGNTIYF. In DNA form, the CDR3 reads TGCAGTGCTAGATCAGGCCTGGGGGGAAACACCATATATTTT. The J gene is TRBJ1-3, the V gene TRBV20-1; D is undetermined. The CDR3 is 14 residues long. Germline V gene lookup returns CDR1 DFQATT and CDR2 SNEGSKA (reference sequence). Trimming stripped 2 bases from V and 4 bases from J, with 12 bases between.

For this clonotype: This clone may be a read error of a much larger clone one base away. The chain has TRBV20-1 and TRBJ2-3; D perhaps matches TRBD2 (6 bases). CDR1 and CDR2 (germline): DFQATT, SNEGSKA (reference sequence). This CDR3 spans 14 amino acids. CDR3 DNA: TGCAGTGCCCGGGACTCCGGAAGCACAGATGCGCAGTATTTT. Protein: CSARDSGSTDAQYF.

This clonotype was seen many times. The chain employs TRBV13 and TRBJ2-3; 13 positions agree with TRBD2. Looked up from germline, CDR1 is PRHDT and CDR2 is FYEKMQ (reference sequence). CDR3 length equals 19 residues. V shed 1 base and J 4 bases; nucleotides not matched to a gene: 11. The CDR3 here is CASSLVPGLAGTPPDTQYF. The DNA of the CDR3 is TGTGCCAGCAGCTTAGTCCCGGGACTAGCGGGAACCCCACCAGATACGCAGTATTTT. Filled out from reference TRBV13 and TRBJ2-3, the complete variable domain reads AAGVIQSPRHLIKEKRETATLKCYPIPRHDTVYWYQQGPGQDPQFLISFYEKMQSDKGSIPDRFSAQQFSDYHSELNMSSLELGDSALYFCASSLVPGLAGTPPDTQYFGPGTRLTVL.

In this sample, this clonotype is medium-sized. V usage is TRBV15 and J usage is TRBJ2-1; possible D gene TRBD1, 5 bases. The CDR3 length is 15 residues. Germline-derived CDR1 and CDR2 are LNHNV and YYDKDF (reference sequence). Trimming pared 8 bases from V and 6 bases from J, leaving 20 bases between. CDR3 sequence reads: CATSTPFRTRNEQFF. For the CDR3, the DNA is TGTGCCACCTCTACCCCCTTCCGGACACGCAATGAGCAGTTCTTC.

About this clonotype itself: Being one base from a much bigger clone, this may be a read error. The V call is TRBV7-9, the J call TRBJ2-2, with D maybe TRBD1 (6 bases). CDR3 size: 16 residues. Germline V gene sequence: CDR1 SEHNR, CDR2 FQNEAQ (reference sequence). V was shortened by 4 bases and J by 4 bases, with 16 bases between the two germline ends. The CDR3 sequence: CASSSTGQLGTGELFF. The CDR3 DNA follows: TGTGCCAGCAGCTCTACAGGGCAGTTAGGCACCGGGGAGCTGTTTTTT. The whole variable domain, remainder taken from reference TRBV7-9 and TRBJ2-2, is DTGVSQNPRHKITKRGQNVTFRCDPISEHNRLYWYRQTLGQGPEFLTYFQNEAQLEKSRLLSDRFSAERPKGSFSTLEIQRTEQGDSAMYLCASSSTGQLGTGELFFGEGSRLTVL.

The chain employs TRBV24-1 and TRBJ1-4, with D hard to call. Per germline, CDR1 KGHDR and CDR2 SFDVKD. V was cut by 8 bases and J by 0 bases, with 6 bases left in between. The CDR3 has 13 amino acids. CDR3 coding DNA: TGTGCCACCAAGGGATCAACTAATGAAAAACTGTTTTTT. The encoded protein is CATKGSTNEKLFF.

Sample share makes this clonotype medium-sized (0.01 to 0.1%). The V call is TRBV20-1, the J call TRBJ2-7; the match to TRBD2 covers 12 bases. Germline V CDR1 and CDR2: DFQATT, SNEGSKA (reference sequence). The CDR3 has 17 amino acids. The J segment lost 3 bases and the V segment lost 2 bases, leaving 11 bases of the junction unmatched. The CDR3: CSARTVTSGGYRYEQYF. Written as DNA, the CDR3 is TGCAGTGCTAGAACTGTGACTAGCGGGGGTTATCGCTACGAGCAGTACTTC.

This clonotype was seen repeatedly, ten times or more. The CDR3 here is CSAIGQLNQPQHF. The CDR3 DNA reads TGCAGTGCAATCGGACAGCTCAATCAGCCCCAGCATTTT. The rearrangement links TRBV20-1 to TRBJ1-5; D possibly corresponds to TRBD1 (6 bases). Germline loops: CDR1 DFQATT, CDR2 SNEGSKA (reference sequence). The CDR3 extends over 13 amino acids. V lost 6 bases, J lost 3 bases, and 12 bases lay in between.

This clonotype was counted only a few times. The genes are TRBV4-1 and TRBJ1-1; a possible D gene is TRBD1 (6 bases). CDR1 and CDR2 (germline): MGHRA, YSYEKL. This CDR3 has 13 residues. V lost 4 bases and J lost 10, with 16 bases in between. In DNA, the CDR3 is TGCGCCAGCAGCCCACAAGACCGGGACACAGCTTTCTTT. It translates to CASSPQDRDTAFF.

V is TRBV20-1 and J is TRBJ2-1; D may match TRBD1 or TRBD2 (5 bases each). The germline gives CDR1 DFQATT, CDR2 SNEGSKA (reference sequence). Trimming took off 3 bases at V and 4 bases at J, with 19 bases between the two ends. This CDR3 is 16 amino acids long. CDR3 sequence: CSASGSRGFGYNEQFF. Written as DNA, the CDR3 is TGCAGTGCTAGCGGTTCCCGGGGCTTTGGTTACAATGAGCAGTTCTTC.

This clonotype was observed many times. The chain combines TRBV4-2 with TRBJ1-6; 10 bases align to TRBD1. CDR3 length equals 18 residues. V gave up 6 bases and J gave up 0 bases; unmatched junction bases: 8. CDR1 and CDR2 from the germline V gene are LGHNA and YNFKEQ. CDR3 in DNA: TGTGCCAGCAGGCCGGGGACAGGGGTTCTCTCCTATAATTCACCCCTCCACTTT. Translating it yields CASRPGTGVLSYNSPLHF.

This clonotype was recorded many times. The gene calls are TRBV12-3 or TRBV12-4 and TRBJ1-3; D call uncertain. V gave up 3 bases and J gave up 1 base, with 7 bases separating them. The CDR3 extends over 14 amino acids. The CDR3 protein is CASSFGTSGNTIYF. The DNA of the CDR3 is TGTGCCAGCAGTTTTGGTACTTCTGGAAACACCATATATTTT.

There are many counts of this clonotype. CDR3 protein: CASRRQGSGDYGYTF. The CDR3 DNA sequence: TGTGCCAGTAGACGACAGGGCTCGGGCGACTATGGCTACACCTTC. The rearrangement links TRBV19 to TRBJ1-2, with 7 bases fitting TRBD1. V was pared by 6 bases and J by 3 bases, with 10 bases of the junction left unmatched. The CDR3 contains 15 residues. The V gene's germline CDR1 is LNHDA and CDR2 SQIVND (reference sequence).

By share, this clonotype counts as medium-sized (0.01 to 0.1%). The chain employs TRBV11-2 and TRBJ2-7; TRBD1 matches 7 bases. This CDR3 is 16 amino acids long. CDR1 and CDR2 from the germline V gene are SGHAT and FQNNGV. J was trimmed by 0 bases and V by 5 bases; bases with no gene match: 10. This CDR3 reads CASSAGQAFSSYEQYF. The CDR3 DNA is TGTGCCAGCAGCGCCGGACAGGCCTTTAGCTCCTACGAGCAGTACTTC.

The J gene is TRBJ2-1, the V gene TRBV10-2, with a tentative D call TRBD2 (5 bases). The CDR3 runs 15 residues. CDR1 and CDR2 from the germline V gene are WSHSY and SAAADI. V dropped 7 bases and J dropped 0 bases, with 13 bases sitting between them. This CDR3 reads CASTPDLASYNEQFF. For the CDR3, the DNA is TGCGCCAGCACCCCGGACCTAGCCTCCTACAATGAGCAGTTCTTC.

This clonotype was picked up many times. This sequence joins TRBV2 and TRBJ2-6, with D tentatively TRBD2 (6 bases). The V end was cut by 3 bases, the J end by 2 bases, with 11 bases between. CDR1 SNHLY and CDR2 FYNNEI come from the germline V gene. This CDR3 contains 16 residues. CDR3 amino acids: CASSEEWRAGANVLTF. In DNA, the CDR3 is TGTGCCAGCAGTGAGGAATGGAGGGCTGGGGCCAACGTCCTGACTTTC.

This clonotype qualifies as medium-sized. The V gene is TRBV5-4, the J gene TRBJ2-1; 15 bases map to TRBD2. The CDR3 is made up of 13 amino acids. The germline V gene encodes CDR1 SGHNT and CDR2 YYREEE (reference sequence). V lost 5 bases, J lost 9 bases, and 0 bases stayed unmatched. The CDR3 coding sequence is TGTGCCAGCAGGGGACTAGCGGGAGGTGAGCAGTTCTTC. Translating it yields CASRGLAGGEQFF.

This clonotype was picked up many times. CDR3 nucleotides: TGTGCCAGCTCGACAGGGGGCAATCAGCCCCAGCATTTT. It specifies CASSTGGNQPQHF. The chain couples TRBV18 to TRBJ1-5; 8 bases fit TRBD1. This CDR3 has 13 amino acids. CDR1 is KGHSH, CDR2 LQKENI, per germline. V lost 6 bases, J lost 2 bases, and 0 bases stayed unmatched. The whole variable domain, filled in from reference TRBV18 and TRBJ1-5, reads NAGVMQNPRHLVRRRGQEARLRCSPMKGHSHVYWYRQLPEEGLKFMVYLQKENIIDESGMPKERFSAEFPKEGPSILRIQQVVRGDSAAYFCASSTGGNQPQHFGDGTRLSIL.

The rearrangement joins TRBV13 to TRBJ2-7, with D unclear. Germline values: CDR1 PRHDT, CDR2 FYEKMQ (reference sequence). The CDR3 totals 12 residues. The V gene lost 1 base and the J gene lost 3 bases, with 4 bases spanning the gap. Written as DNA, the CDR3 is TGTGCCAGCAGCTTAGCAGGCTACGAGCAGTACTTC. It is translated as CASSLAGYEQYF.

This clonotype was observed a few times. This sequence joins TRBV6-2 or TRBV6-3 and TRBJ2-5; 14 nucleotides align to TRBD2. With 4 bases clipped from V and 4 bases from J, the junction kept 2 bases outside the gene matches. The CDR3 extends over 15 amino acids. Germline V CDR1 and CDR2: MNHEY, SVGEGT. CDR3 region: CASSFGLAGGETQYF. CDR3 DNA: TGTGCCAGCAGTTTCGGACTAGCGGGGGGAGAGACCCAGTACTTC.

V and J are TRBV5-1 and TRBJ2-7; TRBD2 agrees at 7 bases. The V gene's germline CDR1 is SGHRS and CDR2 YFSETQ. CDR3 length: 14 residues. The ends lost 3 bases at V and 1 base at J; junction bases unmatched: 4. The CDR3 region is CASSWEGQSYEQYF. For the CDR3, the DNA is TGCGCCAGCAGCTGGGAGGGCCAGTCCTACGAGCAGTACTTC.

This clonotype was observed a few times. The chain has TRBV28 and TRBJ1-6; D ambiguous. The CDR3 has 15 residues. CDR1 and CDR2 (germline): MDHEN, SYDVKM. The V gene lost 3 bases and the J gene lost 8 bases, with 14 bases spanning the gap. CDR3 nucleotide sequence: TGTGCCAGCAGTTTCCCCCTTGAGGGTTATTCACCCCTCCACTTT. This translates into CASSFPLEGYSPLHF.

This clonotype was seen many times. The rearrangement uses TRBV6-5 and TRBJ1-1; 10 positions agree with TRBD1. V shed 5 bases, J shed 6 bases, and the junction held 15 bases outside the gene matches. The CDR3 totals 17 residues. The germline CDR1 and CDR2 sequences are MNHEY and SVGAGI. The CDR3 bases are TGTGCCAGCAGTCGCACCGGGACAGGGGCCCTCAAGGCTGAAGCTTTCTTT. As protein: CASSRTGTGALKAEAFF.

This clonotype has ten or more counts. The chain recombines TRBV20-1 with TRBJ1-2; tentative D call: TRBD1 (6 bases). Germline V gene sequence: CDR1 DFQATT, CDR2 SNEGSKA (reference sequence). The CDR3 totals 12 residues. The CDR3 protein is CSPREGVGGYTF. As DNA, the CDR3 is TGCAGCCCCCGGGAGGGGGTGGGTGGCTACACCTTC.